Presented here are 14 T cell receptor beta chains from one specimen sequenced in a study of T cells after yellow fever vaccination (dated by TCRdb to the late 2010s). The receptor library was made with 5' RACE. Sequencing was performed on an Illumina NovaSeq 6000. TCRdb reprocessed the public reads (quality trimming at Q25 with fastp, clone calling with MiXCR) and kept in-frame beta chains. Each entry merges the rows of one CDR3 protein and shows their most common DNA and genes. This sample lists over 300,000 distinct CDR3 sequences; 4.1% were detected once. The biggest ten clones account for 20% to 25% of the sample. Read against the paper, the sample's treatment or condition label means: live attenuated yellow fever vaccine strain. The starting material was PBMCs, obtained 5 days after the yellow fever booster vaccination. The receptors shown here come from a man younger than 30 who received the YFV17D yellow fever vaccine.

This clonotype was counted between two and nine times. V usage is TRBV7-2 and J usage is TRBJ2-5, with D possibly matching TRBD1 (6 bases). V lost 0 bases to trimming and J lost 5 bases, with 10 bases between them. Per germline, CDR1 SGHTA and CDR2 FQGNSA. The CDR3 loop spans 14 amino acids. CDR3 sequence: CASSLARTVETQYF. CDR3 DNA: TGTGCCAGCAGCTTAGCAAGGACAGTGGAGACCCAGTACTTC.

V is TRBV7-9 and J is TRBJ2-5; 11 bases line up with TRBD1. The CDR3 consists of 17 residues. Losses at the gene ends were 7 bases for V and 2 bases for J; bases not matched to a gene: 12. Germline V gene data show CDR1 as SEHNR and CDR2 as FQNEAQ (reference sequence). This CDR3 is CASTLGPGTGGQETQYF. For the CDR3, the DNA is TGTGCCAGCACTTTAGGCCCCGGGACAGGGGGTCAAGAGACCCAGTACTTC.

This rearrangement joins TRBV29-1 to TRBJ2-3; 7 bases are a match to TRBD2. The germline gives CDR1 SQVTM, CDR2 ANQGSEA. With V trimmed by 5 bases and J by 3 bases, 8 bases remained unmatched. CDR3 length: 14 residues. CDR3 bases: TGCAGCGTTCTCCCGGGGGGTCCGACAGATACGCAGTATTTT. Amino acids: CSVLPGGPTDTQYF.

This clonotype was detected only a few times. V and J are TRBV25-1 and TRBJ2-7, with D unresolved. The V end lost 2 bases, the J end lost 4 bases, and 9 bases lay between the germline ends. Germline lookup yields CDR1 MGHDK and CDR2 SYGVNS. The CDR3 is made up of 13 amino acids. The CDR3 region has the DNA TGTGCCAGCAGTGAAGTTCCTTTTTACGAGCAGTACTTC. Translated: CASSEVPFYEQYF.

In this sample, this clonotype turned up many times. The CDR3 DNA reads TGCGCCAGCAGCCCGGGACTAAGCTCCTACGAGCAGTACTTC. Translated, it gives CASSPGLSSYEQYF. The chain has TRBV5-1 and TRBJ2-7, with 7 bases matching TRBD2. Germline assignment: CDR1 SGHRS and CDR2 YFSETQ. The J segment lost 0 bases and the V segment lost 4 bases, leaving 4 bases of the junction unmatched. This CDR3 has 14 residues.

V and J are TRBV6-5 and TRBJ2-5; weak D call: TRBD1 (6 bases). CDR3 length: 14 amino acids. V was trimmed by 6 bases and J by 5 bases, leaving 16 bases between them. Germline CDR1 reads MNHEY; CDR2 reads SVGAGI. The CDR3 here is CASRPPGVVETQYF. CDR3 bases: TGTGCCAGCAGACCCCCAGGGGTGGTGGAGACCCAGTACTTC.

This chain links TRBV4-2 with TRBJ1-5, with unresolved D. This CDR3 has 15 amino acids. V lost 4 bases to trimming and J lost 4 bases, with 14 bases between them. Looked up from germline, CDR1 is LGHNA and CDR2 is YNFKEQ. The DNA for the CDR3 is TGTGCCAGCAGCCGTTATCTGGCCGTAAATCAGCCCCAGCATTTT. This encodes CASSRYLAVNQPQHF.

The chain is built from TRBV9 and TRBJ2-1; D remains ambiguous. The CDR3 covers 14 residues. V was pared by 2 bases and J by 2 bases, with 8 bases between. Germline V CDR1 and CDR2: SGDLS, YYNGEE. For the CDR3, the DNA is TGTGCCAGCAGCGTTAGTGGGACCTACAATGAGCAGTTCTTC. It codes for CASSVSGTYNEQFF.

This clonotype has just a few counts. The chain carries TRBV7-2 and TRBJ2-5; TRBD2 agrees at 12 bases. The CDR3 has 17 amino acids. Germline V gene data show CDR1 as SGHTA and CDR2 as FQGNSA. The trim removed 5 bases at V and 0 bases at J, leaving 7 bases unmatched. CDR3 coding DNA: TGTGCCAGCAGCCAAAAGCTAGCGGGGGGGAACCAAGAGACCCAGTACTTC. It specifies CASSQKLAGGNQETQYF. Based on the CDR3 plus reference TRBV7-2 and TRBJ2-5, the full variable domain is GAGVSQSPSNKVTEKGKDVELRCDPISGHTALYWYRQSLGQGLEFLIYFQGNSAPDKSGLPSDRFSAERTGGSVSTLTIQRTQQEDSAVYLCASSQKLAGGNQETQYFGPGTRLLVL.

This chain uses TRBV4-3 with TRBJ2-5; D gene unclear. Germline assignment: CDR1 LGHNA and CDR2 YSLEER. V lost 1 base and J lost 5, with 11 bases in between. This CDR3 region has 14 residues. The CDR3 nucleotides read TGCGCCAGCAGCCAAGCGGTTTATCGGGAGACCCAGTACTTC. As protein: CASSQAVYRETQYF.

This clonotype was counted between two and nine times. The V call is TRBV20-1, the J call TRBJ1-4; tentatively, D is TRBD1 (5 bases). The CDR3 is 15 residues long. With 0 bases removed from V and 5 bases from J, the gap between germline ends came to 13 bases. Germline loops: CDR1 DFQATT, CDR2 SNEGSKA (reference sequence). Here the CDR3 reads CSARDRDGWNEKLFF. CDR3 coding DNA: TGCAGTGCTAGAGATCGGGACGGCTGGAATGAAAAACTGTTTTTT.

The CDR3 loop is CASSYLGGLDTQYF. The DNA of the CDR3 is TGTGCCAGCAGCTACTTGGGCGGGCTGGATACGCAGTATTTT. This chain uses TRBV7-2 with TRBJ2-3, with D maybe TRBD2 (5 bases). V dropped 4 bases and J dropped 6 bases, with 14 bases sitting between them. Germline V gives CDR1 SGHTA, CDR2 FQGNSA. The CDR3 consists of 14 residues.

This sequence joins TRBV5-1 and TRBJ2-3; no clear D. This CDR3 comprises 13 residues. In germline, CDR1 is SGHRS, CDR2 YFSETQ. V was pared by 1 base and J by 2 bases, with 5 bases between. DNA for the CDR3: TGCGCCAGCAGCTTGAAGATCACAGATACGCAGTATTTT. Translating gives CASSLKITDTQYF.

Only a few counts were recorded for this clonotype. This chain joins TRBV7-9 and TRBJ2-5; tentatively, D is TRBD2 (6 bases). Germline CDR1 reads SEHNR; CDR2 reads FQNEAQ (reference sequence). Trimming shortened V by 1 base and J by 3 bases, and 15 bases separated the two germline ends. The CDR3 totals 16 residues. Here the CDR3 reads CASSLGGWRGKETQYF. CDR3 DNA: TGTGCCAGCAGCTTAGGAGGATGGAGGGGAAAAGAGACCCAGTACTTC.